This T cell receptor (beta chain) originates from a study of shared clonotypes between healthy human individuals. Study-wide points: Between a few donors, naive CD4 clonotypes were shared at a level of about 5%. Only a few donors were included, so the genetic and exposure-history diversity represented was limited.

The authors ran the assay at deep level. Investigators spread the genomic DNA of each subset evenly over several immunoSEQ plates. The repertoire was sequenced with immunoSEQ multiplex PCR; TCRdb's copy has only in-frame clones and lacks some. The top ten hold 0.35% to 0.5% of the sample, which has roughly 2.2 million clones, more than 80% seen once. Concerning this clone itself: Its specificity is unknown.

The V end was cut by 2 bases, the J end by 5 bases, with 12 bases between. CDR1 and CDR2 (germline): SGHTA, FQGTGA. There are 14 residues in the CDR3. V gene TRBV7-3 combines with J gene TRBJ1-1; a weak D match, TRBD1 (5 bases). The clonotype originates from a man between 18 and 35 years old in good health. Some clones in this sample may be carry-over from other donors' samples. What was sequenced was naive CD4+ T cells from PBMCs. Subset specified: CD45RA+ positively selected. The CDR3: CASSLFGEGTEAFF. CDR3 nucleotides: TGTGCCAGCAGCTTATTTGGGGAGGGGACTGAAGCTTTCTTT.